A selection of T cell receptor beta chains follows, all from one sample in a study of T cells in Graves' hyperthyroidism and ophthalmopathy. TCRdb independently ran MiXCR on the multiplex PCR reads; one entry per CDR3 protein. The sample lists about 680,000 distinct CDR3 sequences; roughly 32% were seen once. Input material: blood. The source of these receptors is a woman between 40 and 50 years old with Graves' hyperthyroidism. CDR3s include the opening cysteine and the closing phenylalanine or tryptophan. A D gene is named only where the DNA matches it firmly. Some rows mark clone size as missing; the rest say once, few, many or name a class of expanded clone.

D gene: -
V gene: TRBV30
J gene: TRBJ1-1
clone size: -
CDR3 DNA: TGTGCCTGGGGCGAGGGGTTGAACACTGAAGCTTTCTTT
CDR3 protein: CAWGEGLNTEAFF

D gene: -
V gene: TRBV2
J gene: TRBJ1-4
clone size: -
CDR3 DNA: TGTGCCAGCAGTCCCCCCTCAGGGTACAAACTGTTTTTT
CDR3 protein: CASSPPSGYKLFF

D gene: TRBD1
V gene: TRBV7-2
J gene: TRBJ1-1
clone size: -
CDR3 DNA: TGTGCTTCACAGGGGGCAAGGGTAACTGAAGCTTCCTTT
CDR3 protein: CASQGARVTEASF

D gene: -
V gene: TRBV2
J gene: TRBJ2-2
clone size: -
CDR3 DNA: TGTGCCAGCAGCTCGGGACTCCCCCTGAACACCGGGGAGCTGTTTTTT
CDR3 protein: CASSSGLPLNTGELFF

D gene: -
V gene: TRBV5-6
J gene: TRBJ1-1
clone size: few
CDR3 DNA: TGTGCCAGCAGCTTGCAGGGGATCCAAACCGAAGCTTTCTTT
CDR3 protein: CASSLQGIQTEAFF

D gene: -
V gene: TRBV5-5
J gene: TRBJ1-5
clone size: many
CDR3 DNA: TGTGCCAGCAGCTTGTTTGCAGGACTGAATCAGCCCCAGCATTTT
CDR3 protein: CASSLFAGLNQPQHF

D gene: TRBD2
V gene: TRBV11-2
J gene: TRBJ2-1
clone size: -
CDR3 DNA: TGTGCCAGCAGCTTCCCAACAACTAGCGGGGGCCTTCGAAGCTCCTACAATGAGCAGTTCTTC
CDR3 protein: CASSFPTTSGGLRSSYNEQFF

D gene: -
V gene: TRBV7-9
J gene: TRBJ1-5
clone size: -
CDR3 DNA: TGTGCCAGCAGCTTAGAGGGCGGCCAGCAGCCCCAGCATTTT
CDR3 protein: CASSLEGGQQPQHF

D gene: TRBD2
V gene: TRBV28
J gene: TRBJ2-5
clone size: few
CDR3 DNA: TGTGCCAGCAGTTTATTGACTAGCGGGTTAAAGGAGACCCAGTACTTC
CDR3 protein: CASSLLTSGLKETQYF

D gene: TRBD1
V gene: TRBV18
J gene: TRBJ2-7
clone size: -
CDR3 DNA: TGTGCCAGCTCACCTGCACTCGACAGGGAACGGCAGCAGTACTTC
CDR3 protein: CASSPALDRERQQYF

D gene: -
V gene: TRBV19
J gene: TRBJ2-2
clone size: -
CDR3 DNA: TGTGCCAGTAGTAAGACACTTACGACCGGGGAGCTGTTTTTT
CDR3 protein: CASSKTLTTGELFF

D gene: TRBD1
V gene: TRBV6-1
J gene: TRBJ2-5
clone size: -
CDR3 DNA: TGTGCCAGCTCACCACGGGACAGGGCCAGGGGAGAGACCCAGTACTTC
CDR3 protein: CASSPRDRARGETQYF

D gene: -
V gene: TRBV5-4
J gene: TRBJ2-7
clone size: many
CDR3 DNA: TGTGCCAGCAGCTTGTATGGGACACCTTCCTACGAGCAGTACTTC
CDR3 protein: CASSLYGTPSYEQYF

D gene: -
V gene: TRBV19
J gene: TRBJ1-1
clone size: -
CDR3 DNA: TGTGCCAGTAGTGCTCTCGGGGCAGGCGTTGACACTGAAGCTTTCTTT
CDR3 protein: CASSALGAGVDTEAFF

D gene: -
V gene: TRBV29-1
J gene: TRBJ1-2
clone size: many
CDR3 DNA: TGCAGCGTTCTTCGGCAGGACTATGGCTACACCTTC
CDR3 protein: CSVLRQDYGYTF

D gene: TRBD1
V gene: TRBV10-3
J gene: TRBJ1-5
clone size: many
CDR3 DNA: TGTGCCATCAGTGTCTCAGGGGGTGAGCAGCCCCAGCATTTT
CDR3 protein: CAISVSGGEQPQHF

D gene: TRBD1
V gene: TRBV6-5
J gene: TRBJ1-1
clone size: -
CDR3 DNA: TGTGCCAGCCCTGTGGGGACAGGGGGCGCGAACACTGAAGCTTTCTTT
CDR3 protein: CASPVGTGGANTEAFF

D gene: TRBD2
V gene: TRBV7-9
J gene: TRBJ2-2
clone size: -
CDR3 DNA: TGTGCCAGCAGCGTGACTAGCGGGAACAAAAACTTCTGGGAGCTGTTTTTT
CDR3 protein: CASSVTSGNKNFWELFF

D gene: -
V gene: TRBV12-3/TRBV12-4
J gene: TRBJ2-6
clone size: many
CDR3 DNA: TGTGCCAGCAGTCGGGGGTTGTCTGGGGCCAACGTCCTGACTTTC
CDR3 protein: CASSRGLSGANVLTF

D gene: TRBD2
V gene: TRBV7-8
J gene: TRBJ2-5
clone size: many
CDR3 DNA: TGTGCCAGCAGCTATTCTAGCGGGGCGGAGACCCAGTACTTC
CDR3 protein: CASSYSSGAETQYF

D gene: TRBD1
V gene: TRBV4-1
J gene: TRBJ1-2
clone size: -
CDR3 DNA: TGCGCCAGCAGCCAAGGGATTACGGGACAGGGGCGATATGGCTACACCTTC
CDR3 protein: CASSQGITGQGRYGYTF

D gene: -
V gene: TRBV5-6
J gene: TRBJ2-2
clone size: few
CDR3 DNA: TGTGCCAGCAGCGTCTCAGGGTGGACCGGGGAGCTGTTTTTT
CDR3 protein: CASSVSGWTGELFF

D gene: -
V gene: TRBV29-1
J gene: TRBJ2-7
clone size: -
CDR3 DNA: TGCAGCCGGCGACGTGAGAACAACGAGCAGTACTTC
CDR3 protein: CSRRRENNEQYF

D gene: -
V gene: TRBV7-9
J gene: TRBJ1-6
clone size: many
CDR3 DNA: TGTGCCAGCAGCTTGGGCAGTTATAATTCACCCCTCCACTTT
CDR3 protein: CASSLGSYNSPLHF

D gene: -
V gene: TRBV20-1
J gene: TRBJ1-5
clone size: many
CDR3 DNA: TGCAGTGCTAGAGATCCGCGGGAGAATCAGCCCCAGCATTTT
CDR3 protein: CSARDPRENQPQHF

D gene: -
V gene: TRBV20-1
J gene: TRBJ2-7
clone size: -
CDR3 DNA: TGCAGTGCTAGCGTTTCGGGGAGCTCCTACGAGCAGTACTTC
CDR3 protein: CSASVSGSSYEQYF

D gene: -
V gene: TRBV10-3
J gene: TRBJ1-4
clone size: -
CDR3 DNA: TGTGCCATCAGTGATTGGGGGTTTGGAAAACTGTTTTTT
CDR3 protein: CAISDWGFGKLFF

D gene: -
V gene: TRBV24-1
J gene: TRBJ1-1
clone size: many
CDR3 DNA: TGTGCCACCAGTTCGGATGGTACTGAAGCTTTCTTT
CDR3 protein: CATSSDGTEAFF

D gene: -
V gene: TRBV7-9
J gene: TRBJ1-4
clone size: many
CDR3 DNA: TGTGCCAGCAGCTTTTCCCTGGACAGCGAAAAACTGTTTTTT
CDR3 protein: CASSFSLDSEKLFF

D gene: TRBD1
V gene: TRBV4-1
J gene: TRBJ1-1
clone size: -
CDR3 DNA: TGCGCCAGCAGCCAAACCGGGACAGGGGGCATTGAAGCTTTCTTT
CDR3 protein: CASSQTGTGGIEAFF

D gene: -
V gene: TRBV7-2
J gene: TRBJ2-3
clone size: -
CDR3 DNA: TGTGCCAGCAGCTTATCGTACACTAGCACAGATACGCAGTATTTT
CDR3 protein: CASSLSYTSTDTQYF

D gene: -
V gene: TRBV7-3
J gene: TRBJ1-1
clone size: -
CDR3 DNA: TGTGCCAGCAGCTTGTGGGTACAGGGTTCTGAAGCTTTCTTT
CDR3 protein: CASSLWVQGSEAFF

D gene: -
V gene: TRBV19
J gene: TRBJ1-5
clone size: many
CDR3 DNA: TGTGCCAGTAGTATAACGGCAGGGGTAGGACAGCCCCAGCATTTT
CDR3 protein: CASSITAGVGQPQHF

D gene: -
V gene: TRBV12-3/TRBV12-4
J gene: TRBJ1-2
clone size: many
CDR3 DNA: TGTGCCAGCAGTCCAGGACACGCCTATGGCTACACCTTC
CDR3 protein: CASSPGHAYGYTF

D gene: TRBD1
V gene: TRBV6-5
J gene: TRBJ1-1
clone size: -
CDR3 DNA: TGTGCCAGCAGTCCTCAACAGGGGGCGGGTTTCACTGAAGCTTTCTTT
CDR3 protein: CASSPQQGAGFTEAFF

D gene: -
V gene: TRBV20-1
J gene: TRBJ1-2
clone size: many
CDR3 DNA: TGCAGTGCCCCCTTTGGGACGAGTGGCTACACCTTC
CDR3 protein: CSAPFGTSGYTF

D gene: -
V gene: TRBV7-2
J gene: TRBJ1-1
clone size: many
CDR3 DNA: TGTGCCAGCAGCTCCGCCCCACGGTATGAAGCTTTCTTT
CDR3 protein: CASSSAPRYEAFF

D gene: TRBD1
V gene: TRBV20-1
J gene: TRBJ2-5
clone size: many
CDR3 DNA: TGCAGTGCCCCCGGGACAGTTGATTGGGAGACCCAGTACTTC
CDR3 protein: CSAPGTVDWETQYF

D gene: TRBD2
V gene: TRBV2
J gene: TRBJ2-3
clone size: -
CDR3 DNA: TGTGCCAGCAGTGAAGAGATAGCGGGAGCCACAGATACGCAGTATTTT
CDR3 protein: CASSEEIAGATDTQYF

D gene: -
V gene: TRBV10-2
J gene: TRBJ1-4
clone size: once
CDR3 DNA: TGTGCCAGCAGTTACTCCGGGATTCGTTCGGGTTCCAATGAAAAACTGTTTTTT
CDR3 protein: CASSYSGIRSGSNEKLFF

D gene: -
V gene: TRBV12-3/TRBV12-4
J gene: TRBJ1-6
clone size: many
CDR3 DNA: -
CDR3 protein: CASSFGPGATHF

D gene: -
V gene: TRBV11-2
J gene: TRBJ1-3
clone size: many
CDR3 DNA: TGTGCCAGCAGCTCGGTACGTGGAAACACCATATATTTT
CDR3 protein: CASSSVRGNTIYF

D gene: -
V gene: TRBV29-1
J gene: TRBJ2-5
clone size: many
CDR3 DNA: TGCAGCGTTAGGTCGGGGGACAGAAAAGAGACCCAGTACTTC
CDR3 protein: CSVRSGDRKETQYF

D gene: -
V gene: TRBV6-1
J gene: TRBJ1-1
clone size: few
CDR3 DNA: TGTGCCAGCAGCGACGACAACACCGGGGTCTCTTTCTTT
CDR3 protein: CASSDDNTGVSFF

D gene: -
V gene: TRBV10-2
J gene: TRBJ1-1
clone size: many
CDR3 DNA: TGCGCCAGCAGCGTCAGCCTCATGAACACTGAAGCTTTCTTT
CDR3 protein: CASSVSLMNTEAFF

D gene: TRBD1
V gene: TRBV6-5
J gene: TRBJ1-1
clone size: few
CDR3 DNA: TGTGCCAGCAACCACGTTACAGGGGCGGACACTGAAGCTTTCTTT
CDR3 protein: CASNHVTGADTEAFF

D gene: -
V gene: TRBV29-1
J gene: TRBJ1-1
clone size: many
CDR3 DNA: TGCAGCGGGCGACCCGGGACGGTCTCTGAAGCTTTCTTT
CDR3 protein: CSGRPGTVSEAFF

D gene: -
V gene: TRBV29-1
J gene: TRBJ1-1
clone size: many
CDR3 DNA: TGCAGCGTCGTCGGGACGAACACTGAAGCTTTCTTT
CDR3 protein: CSVVGTNTEAFF

D gene: TRBD1
V gene: TRBV20-1
J gene: TRBJ2-7
clone size: -
CDR3 DNA: TGCAGTGCTAGCCCCGGGACAGGGGAAAACGAGCAGTACTTC
CDR3 protein: CSASPGTGENEQYF

D gene: -
V gene: TRBV4-1
J gene: TRBJ2-7
clone size: -
CDR3 DNA: TGCGCCAGCAGCCAACGTGGGGGGTACGAGCAGTACTTC
CDR3 protein: CASSQRGGYEQYF

D gene: TRBD1
V gene: TRBV7-2
J gene: TRBJ1-1
clone size: many
CDR3 DNA: TGTGCCAGCAGCAATGATCCGGGACAGGAAGCTTTCTTT
CDR3 protein: CASSNDPGQEAFF

D gene: TRBD2
V gene: TRBV19
J gene: TRBJ2-6
clone size: few
CDR3 DNA: TGTGCCAGTGGGGGGGGTTTTGTCCTGACTTTC
CDR3 protein: CASGGGFVLTF

D gene: TRBD1
V gene: TRBV2
J gene: TRBJ1-1
clone size: -
CDR3 DNA: TGTGCCAGCAGTGATGAGGACAGGGACACTGAAGCTTTCTTT
CDR3 protein: CASSDEDRDTEAFF

D gene: TRBD1
V gene: TRBV12-3/TRBV12-4
J gene: TRBJ1-2
clone size: -
CDR3 DNA: TGTGCCAGCAGTTTCACGACAGGGTACGGCACCTTC
CDR3 protein: CASSFTTGYGTF

D gene: -
V gene: TRBV10-3
J gene: TRBJ2-6
clone size: few
CDR3 DNA: TGTGCCAGCAGTTACTCGATCGTGGGGGGAAGGGGCTCTGGGGCCAACGTCCTGACTTTC
CDR3 protein: CASSYSIVGGRGSGANVLTF